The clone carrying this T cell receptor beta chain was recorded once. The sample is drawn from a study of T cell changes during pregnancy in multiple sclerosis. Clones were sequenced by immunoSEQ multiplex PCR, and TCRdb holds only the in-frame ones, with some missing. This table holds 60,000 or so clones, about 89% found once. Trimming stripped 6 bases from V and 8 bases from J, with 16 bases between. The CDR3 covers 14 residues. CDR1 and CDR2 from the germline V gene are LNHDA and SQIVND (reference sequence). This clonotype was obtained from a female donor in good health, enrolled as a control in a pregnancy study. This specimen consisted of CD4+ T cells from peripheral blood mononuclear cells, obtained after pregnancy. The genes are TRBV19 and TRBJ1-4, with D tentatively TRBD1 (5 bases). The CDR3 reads CASRVGREGEKLFF. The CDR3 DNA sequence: TGTGCCAGTAGAGTAGGCAGGGAGGGCGAAAAACTGTTTTTT. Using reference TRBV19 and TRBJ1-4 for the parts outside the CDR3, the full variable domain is DGGITQSPKYLFRKEGQNVTLSCEQNLNHDAMYWYRQDPGQGLRLIYYSQIVNDFQKGDIAEGYSVSREKKESFPLTVTSAQKNPTAFYLCASRVGREGEKLFFGSGTQLSVL.